The next 9 T cell receptor beta chains were all read from a single sample in a study of Ad26.COV2.S vaccination and SARS-CoV-2 variants (dated by TCRdb to the early 2020s). Taken with the paper, the label for treatment or condition translates to: roughly 20 received Ad26.COV2.S at low or high dose, single or two shots; several received placebo; per-sample allocation not given. Repertoires of vaccine and placebo recipients were sequenced from samples collected on day 63 after the first injection. The method behind the library was the immunoSEQ multiplex PCR assay. As stored in TCRdb, this immuneACCESS dataset retains in-frame rearrangements with V and J assigned. A fraction of the clones does not appear; measured against another copy, unresolved V genes explain less than half of the discrepancy, and the remainder lacks a known reason. The sample profile shows over 300,000 clones; approximately 83% of them were found once. The ten largest clones capture just under 7.5% of the sample.

Sample: peripheral blood, taken in a trial of Ad26.COV2.S vaccine versus placebo. The receptors were sampled from a person between 18 and 59 years old who received the Ad26.COV2.S COVID-19 vaccine or a placebo.

The chain uses TRBV18 and TRBJ1-1, with D tentatively TRBD1 (5 bases). Trimming took off 8 bases at V and 10 bases at J, with 26 bases between the two ends. Germline assignment: CDR1 KGHSH and CDR2 LQKENI. CDR3 length: 15 amino acids. As DNA, the CDR3 is TGTGCCAGCACTTCTACGTCCGGGACGGAGGATGTAGCTTTCTTT. Translation gives CASTSTSGTEDVAFF. Full variable domain (missing parts from reference TRBV18 and TRBJ1-1): NAGVMQNPRHLVRRRGQEARLRCSPMKGHSHVYWYRQLPEEGLKFMVYLQKENIIDESGMPKERFSAEFPKEGPSILRIQQVVRGDSAAYFCASTSTSGTEDVAFFGQGTRLTVV.

The V and J genes are TRBV19 and TRBJ2-7, with 7 bases that match TRBD1. The CDR3 has 14 amino acids. Germline V CDR1 and CDR2: LNHDA, SQIVND (reference sequence). The V and J ends lost 4 bases and 3 bases, in that order; junction bases with no gene match: 6. The CDR3 DNA reads as TGTGCCAGTAGTACCTCCAGGGGGATCTACGAGCAGTACTTC. It translates to CASSTSRGIYEQYF. Filled out from reference TRBV19 and TRBJ2-7, the complete variable domain reads DGGITQSPKYLFRKEGQNVTLSCEQNLNHDAMYWYRQDPGQGLRLIYYSQIVNDFQKGDIAEGYSVSREKKESFPLTVTSAQKNPTAFYLCASSTSRGIYEQYFGPGTRLTVT.

The genes are TRBV7-2 and TRBJ1-5; a possible D gene is TRBD1 (6 bases). This CDR3 comprises 13 residues. Trimming stripped 9 bases from V and 9 bases from J, with 18 bases between. Per the germline V gene, CDR1 is SGHTA and CDR2 is FQGNSA. The CDR3 region is CASADRTFSPQHF. In DNA, the CDR3 is TGTGCCAGTGCTGACAGGACGTTTTCGCCCCAGCATTTT.

CDR3 amino acids: CAIPGQNTGELFF. The CDR3 DNA is TGTGCCATCCCGGGACAGAACACCGGGGAGCTGTTTTTT. The chain carries TRBV7-9 and TRBJ2-2; tentative D call: TRBD1 (6 bases). The V and J ends lost 10 bases and 1 base respectively, with 10 bases between them. Germline loops: CDR1 SEHNR, CDR2 FQNEAQ (reference sequence). The length of the CDR3 is 13 residues.

CDR3 in amino acids: CASSRRTGGITNYGYTF. The CDR3 DNA reads TGTGCCAGCAGTCGACGGACAGGGGGGATTACTAACTATGGCTACACCTTC. The chain couples TRBV6-6 to TRBJ1-2; 10 nucleotides agree with TRBD1. With 5 bases clipped from V and 0 bases from J, the junction kept 9 bases outside the gene matches. There are 17 residues in the CDR3. The germline gives CDR1 MNHNY, CDR2 SVGAGI (reference sequence).

This clone was detected once. The rearrangement links TRBV9 to TRBJ2-5; no definite D call. The CDR3 is made up of 14 amino acids. V lost 2 bases and J lost 5, with 13 bases in between. CDR1 SGDLS and CDR2 YYNGEE come from the germline V gene. The CDR3 here is CASSVGRKIETQYF. The DNA for the CDR3 is TGTGCCAGCAGCGTGGGTCGTAAAATCGAGACCCAGTACTTC.

The chain combines TRBV9 with TRBJ2-5; D gene uncertain. V lost 0 bases, J lost 2 bases, and 8 bases lay in between. CDR1 is SGDLS and CDR2 is YYNGEE in the germline V gene. The CDR3 sequence is 14 residues long. The CDR3 DNA is TGTGCCAGCAGCGTAGGTCCGTTACAAGAGACCCAGTACTTC. Its translation: CASSVGPLQETQYF.

The V call is TRBV19, the J call TRBJ2-3; a weak D match, TRBD1 (5 bases). The CDR3 is made up of 14 amino acids. Trimming took 9 bases from V and 1 from J, leaving 14 bases between them. The germline V gene has CDR1 LNHDA and CDR2 SQIVND (reference sequence). The CDR3 DNA is TGTGCCAGCGGCCCAGGGTGGGGCACAGATACGCAGTATTTT. This codes for CASGPGWGTDTQYF.

The chain joins TRBV6-1 to TRBJ2-4; D is perhaps TRBD1 or TRBD2 (7 bases each). CDR1 and CDR2 from the germline V gene are MNHNS and SASEGT. V lost 4 bases to trimming and J lost 3 bases, with 19 bases between them. This CDR3 spans 17 amino acids. CDR3: CASSVRQGGLGKNIQYF. The CDR3 coding sequence is TGTGCCAGCAGTGTTCGACAGGGAGGGCTAGGCAAAAACATTCAGTACTTC.